What follows are 10 T cell receptor beta chains derived from one specimen sequenced in a study of blood T cell repertoires in COVID-19. The repertoire was sequenced with immunoSEQ multiplex PCR; TCRdb's copy has only in-frame clones and lacks some. Of about 250,000 clones listed, more than 75% are singletons. Sequences were obtained from peripheral blood. These receptors all come from a woman aged 60-75 years who had recovered from COVID-19.

The CDR3, as DNA: TGCGCCAGCAGCTTGTCTGGCAGGGGGGCGGTTAATTCACCCCTCCACTTT. It codes for CASSLSGRGAVNSPLHF. This chain connects TRBV5-1 to TRBJ1-6; 7 nucleotides line up with TRBD1. CDR1 is SGHRS, CDR2 YFSETQ, per germline. The V and J ends lost 1 base and 6 bases, in that order; junction bases with no gene match: 10. The CDR3 contains 17 residues.

This clone is a singleton in its sample. The chain has TRBV2 and TRBJ2-6; 8 nucleotides agree with TRBD2. Germline trimming cut 4 bases from V and 0 bases from J; bases unmatched to any gene: 8. The CDR3 covers 18 residues. The germline gives CDR1 SNHLY, CDR2 FYNNEI. The CDR3 DNA reads as TGTGCCAGCAGTGGAAGGAGCGGGGGTGGCTCTGGGGCCAACGTCCTGACTTTC. This translates into CASSGRSGGGSGANVLTF.

V usage is TRBV5-1 and J usage is TRBJ1-5; TRBD1 might be the D (6 bases). Germline V gives CDR1 SGHRS, CDR2 YFSETQ. V lost 4 bases and J lost 6, with 8 bases in between. This CDR3 region has 12 residues. CDR3 DNA: TGCGCCAGCAGCGTACAGGGTCAGCCCCAGCATTTT. Its translation is CASSVQGQPQHF.

The rearrangement uses TRBV10-3 and TRBJ1-4; D is unresolved. This CDR3 has 13 amino acids. V was pared by 3 bases and J by 13 bases, with 15 bases between. The germline V gene has CDR1 ENHRY and CDR2 SYGVKD. Here the CDR3 reads CAISDPGVPRLFF. CDR3 DNA sequence: TGTGCCATCAGTGACCCCGGGGTACCTAGACTGTTTTTT.

The chain carries TRBV4-3 and TRBJ2-2; 8 bases map to TRBD1. Trimming removed 7 bases from V and 7 bases from J; junction bases left unmatched: 11. This CDR3 region has 15 residues. Per the germline V gene, CDR1 is LGHNA and CDR2 is YSLEER. As DNA, the CDR3 is TGCGCCAGCAAAGCCGGGACAGGCCTGATCGGGGAGCTGTTTTTT. It codes for CASKAGTGLIGELFF.

The chain carries TRBV5-4 and TRBJ2-1; no reliable D call. CDR3 size: 16 residues. CDR1 and CDR2 from the germline V gene are SGHNT and YYREEE (reference sequence). V lost 3 bases to trimming and J lost 4 bases, with 17 bases between them. The CDR3 protein is CASSSGPAGEYNEQFF. As DNA, the CDR3 is TGTGCCAGCAGCTCGGGTCCGGCCGGCGAATACAATGAGCAGTTCTTC.

The genes are TRBV7-3 and TRBJ1-1; D not certain. CDR3 length: 14 residues. V was trimmed by 5 bases and J by 1 base, leaving 11 bases between them. Germline V gene data show CDR1 as SGHTA and CDR2 as FQGTGA. CDR3 sequence reads: CASSQAPGNTEAFF. CDR3 coding DNA: TGTGCCAGCAGCCAGGCCCCAGGGAACACTGAAGCTTTCTTT.

This chain connects TRBV3-1 (or the pseudogene TRBV3-2) to TRBJ1-5, with 8 bases that match TRBD1. The V and J ends lost 1 base and 4 bases, in that order; junction bases with no gene match: 3. The CDR3 totals 15 residues. Looked up from germline, CDR1 is LGHDT and CDR2 is YNNKEL (reference sequence). The CDR3 nucleotides read TGTGCCAGCAGCCAAGGACAGGGGTATAATCAGCCCCAGCATTTT. Translation: CASSQGQGYNQPQHF.

The chain uses TRBV2 and TRBJ2-7; 8 nucleotides agree with TRBD1. CDR1 and CDR2 from the germline V gene are SNHLY and FYNNEI. V lost 6 bases and J lost 7; bases outside the gene matches: 8. This CDR3 has 13 amino acids. This CDR3 reads CASSSQGAGEQYF. The CDR3 bases are TGTGCCAGCAGCTCTCAGGGGGCAGGGGAGCAGTACTTC.

The V call is TRBV29-1, the J call TRBJ1-2, with D tentatively TRBD1 (6 bases). Per the germline V gene, CDR1 is SQVTM and CDR2 is ANQGSEA. CDR3 length: 12 amino acids. The V gene lost 5 bases and the J gene lost 13 bases, with 20 bases spanning the gap. The CDR3 DNA follows: TGCAGCGTTAAAGTTGGGGACAATTTCTTCACCTTC. The encoded protein is CSVKVGDNFFTF.